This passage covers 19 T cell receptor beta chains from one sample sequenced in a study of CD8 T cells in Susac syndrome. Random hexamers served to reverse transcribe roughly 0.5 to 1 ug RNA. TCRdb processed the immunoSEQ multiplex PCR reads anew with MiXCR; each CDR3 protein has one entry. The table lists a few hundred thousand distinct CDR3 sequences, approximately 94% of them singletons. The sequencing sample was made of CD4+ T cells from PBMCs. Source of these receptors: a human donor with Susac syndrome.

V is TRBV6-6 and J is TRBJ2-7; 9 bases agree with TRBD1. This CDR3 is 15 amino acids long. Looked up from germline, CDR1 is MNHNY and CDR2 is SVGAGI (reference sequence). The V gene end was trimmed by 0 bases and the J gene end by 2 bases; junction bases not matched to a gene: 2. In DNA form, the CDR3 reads TGTGCCAGCAGTTACTCCCGGGACAGGGCCTACGAGCAGTACTTC. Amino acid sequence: CASSYSRDRAYEQYF.

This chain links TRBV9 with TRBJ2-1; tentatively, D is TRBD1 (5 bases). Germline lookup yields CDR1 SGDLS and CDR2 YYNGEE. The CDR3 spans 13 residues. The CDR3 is CASGDSSYNEQFF. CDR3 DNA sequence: TGTGCGTCCGGAGACAGTTCCTACAATGAGCAGTTCTTC. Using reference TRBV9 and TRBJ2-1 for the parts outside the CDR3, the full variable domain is DSGVTQTPKHLITATGQRVTLRCSPRSGDLSVYWYQQSLDQGLQFLIQYYNGEERAKGNILERFSAQQFPDLHSELNLSSLELGDSALYFCASGDSSYNEQFFGPGTRLTVL.

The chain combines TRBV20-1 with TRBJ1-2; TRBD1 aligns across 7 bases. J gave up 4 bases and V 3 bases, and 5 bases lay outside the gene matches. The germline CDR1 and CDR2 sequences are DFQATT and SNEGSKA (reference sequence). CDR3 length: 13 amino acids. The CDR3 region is CSASNRGSYGYTF. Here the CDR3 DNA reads TGCAGTGCTAGTAACAGGGGAAGCTATGGCTACACCTTC.

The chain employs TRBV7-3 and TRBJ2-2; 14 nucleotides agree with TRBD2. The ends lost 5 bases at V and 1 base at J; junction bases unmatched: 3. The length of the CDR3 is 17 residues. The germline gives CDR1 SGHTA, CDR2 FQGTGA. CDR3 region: CASSRLAGGLNTGELFF. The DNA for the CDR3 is TGTGCCAGCAGCCGACTAGCGGGGGGGCTGAACACCGGGGAGCTGTTTTTT. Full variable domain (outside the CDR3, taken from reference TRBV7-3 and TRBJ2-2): GAGVSQTPSNKVTEKGKYVELRCDPISGHTALYWYRQSLGQGPEFLIYFQGTGAADDSGLPNDRFFAVRPEGSVSTLKIQRTERGDSAVYLCASSRLAGGLNTGELFFGEGSRLTVL.

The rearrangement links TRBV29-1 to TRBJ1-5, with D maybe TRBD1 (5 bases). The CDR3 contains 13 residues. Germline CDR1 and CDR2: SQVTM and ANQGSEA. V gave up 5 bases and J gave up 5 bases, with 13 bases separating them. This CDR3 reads CSVSLGVDQPQHF. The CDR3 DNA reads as TGCAGCGTTTCCCTAGGGGTGGATCAGCCCCAGCATTTT.

CDR3 sequence (DNA): TGTGCCAGCTCCGCCGGGACAGGGGGTTTTCAGCCCCAGCATTTT. Encoded protein: CASSAGTGGFQPQHF. This rearrangement joins TRBV18 to TRBJ1-5; 11 nucleotides agree with TRBD1. Losses at the gene ends were 6 bases for V and 6 bases for J; bases not matched to a gene: 7. This CDR3 contains 15 residues. CDR1 and CDR2 (germline): KGHSH, LQKENI.

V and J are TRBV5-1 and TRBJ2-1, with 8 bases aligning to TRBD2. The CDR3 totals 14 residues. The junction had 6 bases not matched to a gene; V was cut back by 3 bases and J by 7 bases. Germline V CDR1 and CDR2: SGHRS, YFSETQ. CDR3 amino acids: CASSSPGLVNEQFF. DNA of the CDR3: TGCGCCAGCAGCTCCCCGGGACTAGTGAATGAGCAGTTCTTC.

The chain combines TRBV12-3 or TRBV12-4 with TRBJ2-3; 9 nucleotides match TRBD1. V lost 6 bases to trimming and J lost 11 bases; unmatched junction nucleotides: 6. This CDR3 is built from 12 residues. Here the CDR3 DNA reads TGTGCCAGCAGGGCGGGACAGGGAGAGCAGTATTTT. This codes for CASRAGQGEQYF.

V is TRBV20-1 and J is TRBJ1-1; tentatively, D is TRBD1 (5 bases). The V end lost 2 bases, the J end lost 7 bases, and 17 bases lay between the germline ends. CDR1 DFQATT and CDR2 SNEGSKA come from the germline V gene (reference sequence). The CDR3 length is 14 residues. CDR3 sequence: CSARLSQGASEAFF. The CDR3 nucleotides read TGCAGTGCTAGACTCAGCCAGGGTGCTAGTGAAGCTTTCTTT.

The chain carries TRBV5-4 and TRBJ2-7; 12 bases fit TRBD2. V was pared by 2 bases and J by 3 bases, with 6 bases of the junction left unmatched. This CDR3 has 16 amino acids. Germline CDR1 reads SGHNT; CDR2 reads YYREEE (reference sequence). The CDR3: CASSFGRTSGVYEQYF. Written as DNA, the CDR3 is TGTGCCAGCAGCTTCGGGAGGACTAGCGGGGTCTACGAGCAGTACTTC.

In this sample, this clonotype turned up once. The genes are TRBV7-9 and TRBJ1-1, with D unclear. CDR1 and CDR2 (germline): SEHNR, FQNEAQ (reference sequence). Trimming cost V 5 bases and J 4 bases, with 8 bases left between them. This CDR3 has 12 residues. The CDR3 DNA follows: TGTGCCAGCAGCCCCGAACTCACTGAAGCTTTCTTT. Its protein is CASSPELTEAFF. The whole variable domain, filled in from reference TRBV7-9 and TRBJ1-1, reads DTGVSQNPRHKITKRGQNVTFRCDPISEHNRLYWYRQTLGQGPEFLTYFQNEAQLEKSRLLSDRFSAERPKGSFSTLEIQRTEQGDSAMYLCASSPELTEAFFGQGTRLTVV.

The CDR3: CSAGLAEIETQYF. CDR3 DNA sequence: TGCAGTGCTGGACTAGCGGAGATAGAGACCCAGTACTTC. The chain carries TRBV20-1 and TRBJ2-5, with 10 bases aligning to TRBD2. From germline, CDR1 is DFQATT and CDR2 SNEGSKA (reference sequence). The CDR3 spans 13 residues. Losses at the gene ends were 5 bases for V and 4 bases for J; bases not matched to a gene: 4.

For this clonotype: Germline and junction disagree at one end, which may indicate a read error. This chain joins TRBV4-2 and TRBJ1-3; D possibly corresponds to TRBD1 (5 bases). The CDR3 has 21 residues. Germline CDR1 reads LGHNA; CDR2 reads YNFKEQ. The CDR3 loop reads CASSQEVTTAGRLSSENTIYF. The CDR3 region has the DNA TGTGCCAGCAGCCAAGAGGTGACGACGGCAGGGAGACTCAGCTCTGAAAACACCATATATTTT.

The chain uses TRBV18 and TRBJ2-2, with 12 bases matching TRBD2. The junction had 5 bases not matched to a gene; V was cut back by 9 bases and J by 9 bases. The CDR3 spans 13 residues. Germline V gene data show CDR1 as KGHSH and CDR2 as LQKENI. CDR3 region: CASFGLAGRELFF. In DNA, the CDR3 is TGTGCCAGTTTCGGACTAGCGGGAAGGGAGCTGTTTTTT.

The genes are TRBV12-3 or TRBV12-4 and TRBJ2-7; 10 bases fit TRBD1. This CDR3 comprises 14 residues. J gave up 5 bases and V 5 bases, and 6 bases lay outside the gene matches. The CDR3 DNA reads TGTGCCAGCAGTCCGGGACAGGGGTTCCACGAGCAGTACTTC. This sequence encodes CASSPGQGFHEQYF.

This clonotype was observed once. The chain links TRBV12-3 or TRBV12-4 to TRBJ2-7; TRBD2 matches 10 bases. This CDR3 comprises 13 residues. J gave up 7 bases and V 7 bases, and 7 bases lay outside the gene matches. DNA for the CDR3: TGTGCCAGCACCCTAGCGGGGGTATGGGAGCAGTACTTC. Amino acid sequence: CASTLAGVWEQYF.

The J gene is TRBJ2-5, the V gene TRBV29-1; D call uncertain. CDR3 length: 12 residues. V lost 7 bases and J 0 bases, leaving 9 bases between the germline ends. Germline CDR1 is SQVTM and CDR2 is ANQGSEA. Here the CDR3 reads CSAFGDQETQYF. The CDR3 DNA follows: TGCAGCGCTTTCGGCGACCAAGAGACCCAGTACTTC.

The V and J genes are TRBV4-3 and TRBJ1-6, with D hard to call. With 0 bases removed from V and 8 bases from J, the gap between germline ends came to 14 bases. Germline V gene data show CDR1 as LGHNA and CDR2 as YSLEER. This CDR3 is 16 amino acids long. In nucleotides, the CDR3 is TGCGCCAGCAGCCAAGATAAGACCGGGCCATATTCACCCCTCCACTTT. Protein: CASSQDKTGPYSPLHF.

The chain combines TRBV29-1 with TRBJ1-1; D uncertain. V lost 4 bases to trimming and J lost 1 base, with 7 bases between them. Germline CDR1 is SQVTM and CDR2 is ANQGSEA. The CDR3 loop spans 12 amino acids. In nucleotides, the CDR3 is TGCAGCGTTGTGGGCGGGAACACTGAAGCTTTCTTT. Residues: CSVVGGNTEAFF.